The rows below give T cell receptor beta chains drawn from one sample of a study of T cells in Graves' hyperthyroidism and ophthalmopathy. TCRdb recomputed calls from the multiplex PCR reads with MiXCR, one row per CDR3 protein. The sample holds 300,000 to 450,000 distinct CDR3 sequences, 15% to 20% seen once. Source material: blood. The receptors derive from a young man with Graves' ophthalmopathy. The CDR3 runs from the conserved cysteine through the conserved F or W. Each record gives: D gene, clone size, J gene, V gene, CDR3 protein, CDR3 DNA. A D gene is named only where the DNA matches it firmly. The size entry is marked missing in some rows and otherwise reads once, few, many or a size class.

D gene: TRBD1; clone size: NA; J gene: TRBJ1-1; V gene: TRBV14; CDR3 protein: CASSHLGGLGNTEAFF; CDR3 DNA: TGTGCCAGCAGCCACCTAGGGGGCTTAGGGAACACTGAAGCTTTCTTT
D gene: NA; clone size: few; J gene: TRBJ2-1; V gene: TRBV7-6; CDR3 protein: CASSLLGSTYNEQFF; CDR3 DNA: TGTGCCAGCAGCTTACTTGGCAGCACCTACAATGAGCAGTTCTTC
D gene: NA; clone size: NA; J gene: TRBJ2-5; V gene: TRBV15; CDR3 protein: CATSRARIEAPYF; CDR3 DNA: TGTGCCACCAGCAGAGCTAGAATTGAGGCTCCGTACTTC
D gene: TRBD1; clone size: few; J gene: TRBJ2-7; V gene: TRBV3-1; CDR3 protein: CASSLRQGSYEQYF; CDR3 DNA: TGTGCCAGCAGCCTAAGACAGGGTTCCTACGAGCAGTACTTC
D gene: NA; clone size: NA; J gene: TRBJ1-3; V gene: TRBV19; CDR3 protein: CASSVRSYGSSSGNTIYF; CDR3 DNA: TGTGCCAGTAGTGTACGCAGTTACGGCTCCTCCTCTGGAAACACCATATATTTT
D gene: NA; clone size: many; J gene: TRBJ2-3; V gene: TRBV6-1; CDR3 protein: CASRVIFRTDTQYF; CDR3 DNA: TGTGCCAGCAGGGTCATTTTCCGCACAGATACGCAGTATTTT
D gene: NA; clone size: many; J gene: TRBJ2-3; V gene: TRBV11-2; CDR3 protein: CASSRTVDRSTDTQYF; CDR3 DNA: TGTGCCAGCAGCCGGACCGTGGACAGATCCACAGATACGCAGTATTTT
D gene: TRBD1; clone size: many; J gene: TRBJ2-7; V gene: TRBV6-2/TRBV6-3; CDR3 protein: CASSSPWDSPYSYEQYF; CDR3 DNA: TGTGCCAGCAGTTCTCCATGGGACAGTCCGTATTCCTACGAGCAGTACTTC
D gene: TRBD2; clone size: NA; J gene: TRBJ2-5; V gene: TRBV9; CDR3 protein: CASSVVGGGRQETQYF; CDR3 DNA: TGTGCCAGCAGCGTAGTAGGCGGGGGGCGGCAAGAGACCCAGTACTTC
D gene: TRBD1; clone size: many; J gene: TRBJ1-2; V gene: TRBV7-3; CDR3 protein: CASSLGTAYGYTF; CDR3 DNA: TGTGCCAGCAGCCTCGGGACAGCCTATGGCTACACCTTC
D gene: TRBD1; clone size: many; J gene: TRBJ1-1; V gene: TRBV5-5; CDR3 protein: CASSTGTGGYTEAFF; CDR3 DNA: TGTGCCAGCAGCACCGGGACAGGGGGTTACACTGAAGCTTTCTTT
D gene: TRBD2; clone size: NA; J gene: TRBJ2-3; V gene: TRBV18; CDR3 protein: CASSQNGGASTDTQYF; CDR3 DNA: TGTGCCAGCTCGCAAAACGGGGGGGCTAGCACAGATACGCAGTATTTT
D gene: TRBD1; clone size: many; J gene: TRBJ2-3; V gene: TRBV28; CDR3 protein: CASSRQGGDTQYF; CDR3 DNA: TGTGCCAGCAGCAGACAGGGGGGAGATACGCAGTATTTT
D gene: TRBD2; clone size: NA; J gene: TRBJ2-1; V gene: TRBV24-1; CDR3 protein: CATSDLASGGEQFF; CDR3 DNA: TGTGCCACCAGTGATTTGGCTAGCGGCGGTGAGCAGTTCTTC
D gene: NA; clone size: many; J gene: TRBJ2-7; V gene: TRBV5-5; CDR3 protein: CASSLSDSWGQYF; CDR3 DNA: TGTGCCAGCAGCTTGAGTGACAGTTGGGGGCAGTACTTC
D gene: TRBD1; clone size: many; J gene: TRBJ2-7; V gene: TRBV12-3/TRBV12-4; CDR3 protein: CASNQGQGPFTEQYF; CDR3 DNA: TGTGCCAGCAATCAGGGACAGGGGCCCTTCACCGAGCAGTACTTC
D gene: NA; clone size: many; J gene: TRBJ1-6; V gene: TRBV9; CDR3 protein: CASSVEGRDSPLHF; CDR3 DNA: TGTGCCAGCAGCGTAGAGGGCAGGGATTCACCCCTCCACTTT
D gene: TRBD1; clone size: many; J gene: TRBJ2-3; V gene: TRBV5-1; CDR3 protein: CASSLEGGTTDTQYF; CDR3 DNA: TGCGCCAGCAGCTTGGAAGGGGGCACCACAGATACGCAGTATTTT
D gene: TRBD1; clone size: NA; J gene: TRBJ1-1; V gene: TRBV5-1; CDR3 protein: CASSLTGPNAEAFF; CDR3 DNA: TGTGCCAGCAGCTTGACAGGGCCGAACGCCGAAGCTTTCTTT
D gene: NA; clone size: NA; J gene: TRBJ2-3; V gene: TRBV25-1; CDR3 protein: CASSGGGGGRTDTQYF; CDR3 DNA: TGTGCCAGCAGTGGAGGGGGCGGGGGGAGAACAGATACGCAGTATTTT
D gene: NA; clone size: many; J gene: TRBJ2-3; V gene: TRBV7-3; CDR3 protein: CASSGGGTSKSDTQYF; CDR3 DNA: TGTGCCAGCAGCGGGGGGGGCACCTCGAAGTCAGATACGCAGTATTTT
D gene: NA; clone size: few; J gene: TRBJ1-3; V gene: TRBV9; CDR3 protein: CASSATVSSGNTIYF; CDR3 DNA: TGTGCCAGCAGCGCGACTGTGAGCTCTGGAAACACCATATATTTT
D gene: TRBD1; clone size: NA; J gene: TRBJ2-1; V gene: TRBV18; CDR3 protein: CASSPPGQGSYNEQFF; CDR3 DNA: TGTGCCAGCTCACCACCGGGACAGGGGTCCTACAATGAGCAGTTCTTC
D gene: NA; clone size: once; J gene: TRBJ2-3; V gene: TRBV20-1; CDR3 protein: CSARVSGTDTQYF; CDR3 DNA: TGCAGTGCTAGAGTTAGCGGCACAGATACGCAGTATTTT
D gene: NA; clone size: few; J gene: TRBJ1-1; V gene: TRBV5-4; CDR3 protein: CASSPWREGMNTEAFF; CDR3 DNA: TGTGCCAGCAGCCCTTGGCGGGAGGGGATGAACACTGAAGCTTTCTTT
D gene: NA; clone size: few; J gene: TRBJ1-3; V gene: TRBV18; CDR3 protein: CASSPRTAGNTIYF; CDR3 DNA: TGTGCCAGCTCACCCCGGACAGCTGGAAACACCATATATTTT
D gene: NA; clone size: few; J gene: TRBJ1-2; V gene: TRBV12-3/TRBV12-4; CDR3 protein: CASSFDRENFYGYTF; CDR3 DNA: TGTGCCAGCAGTTTCGACAGAGAAAACTTCTATGGCTACACCTTC
D gene: NA; clone size: NA; J gene: TRBJ2-7; V gene: TRBV2; CDR3 protein: CASSRQQSSYEQYF; CDR3 DNA: TGTGCCAGCAGTCGGCAGCAGAGCTCCTACGAGCAGTACTTC
D gene: NA; clone size: many; J gene: TRBJ2-5; V gene: TRBV27; CDR3 protein: CASNRQGGETQYF; CDR3 DNA: TGTGCCAGCAACCGCCAGGGGGGAGAGACCCAGTACTTC
D gene: NA; clone size: many; J gene: TRBJ2-3; V gene: TRBV5-1; CDR3 protein: CASSLGGVRTDTQYF; CDR3 DNA: TGCGCCAGCAGCTTGGGCGGGGTCCGCACAGATACGCAGTATTTT
D gene: NA; clone size: NA; J gene: TRBJ1-5; V gene: TRBV6-1; CDR3 protein: CASSPEGKGNQPQHF; CDR3 DNA: TGTGCCAGCAGCCCCGAGGGGAAGGGCAATCAGCCCCAGCATTTT
D gene: NA; clone size: many; J gene: TRBJ2-7; V gene: TRBV10-1; CDR3 protein: CASRGYDPFLLEQYF; CDR3 DNA: TGCGCCAGCAGGGGTTACGACCCCTTCCTTTTGGAGCAGTACTTC
D gene: NA; clone size: NA; J gene: TRBJ1-5; V gene: TRBV6-1; CDR3 protein: CASTIIWGGNQPQHF; CDR3 DNA: TGTGCCAGCACCATTATCTGGGGGGGGAATCAGCCCCAGCATTTT